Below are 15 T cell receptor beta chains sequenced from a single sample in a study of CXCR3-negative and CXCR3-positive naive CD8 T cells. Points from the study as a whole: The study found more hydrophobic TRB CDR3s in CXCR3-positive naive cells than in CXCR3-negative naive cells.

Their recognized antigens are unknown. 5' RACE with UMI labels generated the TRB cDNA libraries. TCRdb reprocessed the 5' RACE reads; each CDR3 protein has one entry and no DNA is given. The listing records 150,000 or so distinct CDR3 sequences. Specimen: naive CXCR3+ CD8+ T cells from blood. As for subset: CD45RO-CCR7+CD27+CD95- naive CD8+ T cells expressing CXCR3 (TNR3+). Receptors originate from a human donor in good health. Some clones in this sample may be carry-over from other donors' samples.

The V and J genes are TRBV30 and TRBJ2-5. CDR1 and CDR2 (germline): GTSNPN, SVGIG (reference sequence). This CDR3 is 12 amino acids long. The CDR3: CAWSAGEETQYF.

The CDR3 loop is CASTMYGRELEKLFF. The chain joins TRBV7-3 to TRBJ1-4. The V gene's germline CDR1 is SGHTA and CDR2 FQGTGA. The CDR3 is 15 residues long. The whole variable domain, filled in from reference TRBV7-3 and TRBJ1-4, reads GAGVSQTPSNKVTEKGKYVELRCDPISGHTALYWYRQSLGQGPEFLIYFQGTGAADDSGLPNDRFFAVRPEGSVSTLKIQRTERGDSAVYLCASTMYGRELEKLFFGSGTQLSVL.

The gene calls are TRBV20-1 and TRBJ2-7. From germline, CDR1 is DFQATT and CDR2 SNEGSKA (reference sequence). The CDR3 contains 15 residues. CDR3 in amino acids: CSARDTLANSYEQYF.

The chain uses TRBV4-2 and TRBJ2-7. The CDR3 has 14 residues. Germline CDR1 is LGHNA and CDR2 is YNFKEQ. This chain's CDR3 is CASSENSVIYEQYF.

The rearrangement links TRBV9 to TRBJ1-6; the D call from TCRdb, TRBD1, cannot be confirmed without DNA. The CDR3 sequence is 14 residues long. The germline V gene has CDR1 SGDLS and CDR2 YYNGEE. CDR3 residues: CASSVNVGGSPLHF.

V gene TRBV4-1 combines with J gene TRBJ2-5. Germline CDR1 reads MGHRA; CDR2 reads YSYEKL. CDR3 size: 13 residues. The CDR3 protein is CASSQVLQETQYF.

CDR3 residues: CAISELGPSNQPQHF. The V and J genes are TRBV10-3 and TRBJ1-5. The CDR3 sequence is 15 residues long. Germline V gene lookup returns CDR1 ENHRY and CDR2 SYGVKD.

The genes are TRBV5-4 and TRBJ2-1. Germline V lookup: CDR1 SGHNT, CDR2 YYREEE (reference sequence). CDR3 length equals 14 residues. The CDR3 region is CASSYWNINNEQFF. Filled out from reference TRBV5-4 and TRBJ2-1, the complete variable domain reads ETGVTQSPTHLIKTRGQQVTLRCSSQSGHNTVSWYQQALGQGPQFIFQYYREEENGRGNFPPRFSGLQFPNYSSELNVNALELDDSALYLCASSYWNINNEQFFGPGTRLTVL.

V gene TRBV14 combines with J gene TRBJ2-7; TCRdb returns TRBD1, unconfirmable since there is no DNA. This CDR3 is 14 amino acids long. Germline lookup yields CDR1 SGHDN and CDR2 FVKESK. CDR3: CASSYGTGLYEQYF.

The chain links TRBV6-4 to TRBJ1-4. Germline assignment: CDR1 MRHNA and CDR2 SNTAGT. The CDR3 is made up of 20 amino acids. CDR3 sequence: CASSVMAVLRIKATNEKLFF.

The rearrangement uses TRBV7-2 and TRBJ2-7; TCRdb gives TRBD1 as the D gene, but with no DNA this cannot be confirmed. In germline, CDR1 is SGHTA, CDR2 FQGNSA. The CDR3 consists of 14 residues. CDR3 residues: CASSLVDRGSEQYF.

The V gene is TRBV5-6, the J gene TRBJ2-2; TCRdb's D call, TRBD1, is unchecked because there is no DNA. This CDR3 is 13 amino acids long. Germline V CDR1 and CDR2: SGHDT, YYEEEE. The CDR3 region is CASSSGVSGELFF.

CDR3 sequence reads: CASSLSGRLTYEQYF. The rearrangement links TRBV5-1 to TRBJ2-7; TCRdb proposes TRBD2, but this gene call is untestable without DNA. The CDR3 is 15 amino acids. The germline V gene encodes CDR1 SGHRS and CDR2 YFSETQ. The entire variable domain, with the rest obtained from reference TRBV5-1 and TRBJ2-7, is as follows: KAGVTQTPRYLIKTRGQQVTLSCSPISGHRSVSWYQQTPGQGLQFLFEYFSETQRNKGNFPGRFSGRQFSNSRSEMNVSTLELGDSALYLCASSLSGRLTYEQYFGPGTRLTVT.

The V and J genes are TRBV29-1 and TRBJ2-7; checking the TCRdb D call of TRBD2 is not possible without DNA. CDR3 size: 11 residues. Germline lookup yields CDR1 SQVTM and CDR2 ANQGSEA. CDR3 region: CSATGGYEQYF.

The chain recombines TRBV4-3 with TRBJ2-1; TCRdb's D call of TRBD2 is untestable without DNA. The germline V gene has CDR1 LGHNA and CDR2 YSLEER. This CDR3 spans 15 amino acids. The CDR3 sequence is CASSQTILQRLEQFF.